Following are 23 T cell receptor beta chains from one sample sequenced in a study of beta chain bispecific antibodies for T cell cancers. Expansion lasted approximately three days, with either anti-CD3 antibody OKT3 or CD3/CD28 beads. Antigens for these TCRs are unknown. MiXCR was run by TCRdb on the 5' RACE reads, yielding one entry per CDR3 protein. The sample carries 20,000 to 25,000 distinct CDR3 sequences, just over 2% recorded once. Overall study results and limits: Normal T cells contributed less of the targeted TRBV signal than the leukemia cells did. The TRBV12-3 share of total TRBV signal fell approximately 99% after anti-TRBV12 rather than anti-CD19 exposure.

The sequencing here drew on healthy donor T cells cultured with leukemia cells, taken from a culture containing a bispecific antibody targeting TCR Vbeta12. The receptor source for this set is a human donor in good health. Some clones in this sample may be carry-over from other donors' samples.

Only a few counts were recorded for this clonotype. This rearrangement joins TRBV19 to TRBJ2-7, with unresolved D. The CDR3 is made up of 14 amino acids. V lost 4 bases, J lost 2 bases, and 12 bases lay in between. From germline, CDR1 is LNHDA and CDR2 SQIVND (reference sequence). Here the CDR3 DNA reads TGTGCCAGTAGTACTCGAGGACCGGCCTACGAGCAGTACTTC. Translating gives CASSTRGPAYEQYF.

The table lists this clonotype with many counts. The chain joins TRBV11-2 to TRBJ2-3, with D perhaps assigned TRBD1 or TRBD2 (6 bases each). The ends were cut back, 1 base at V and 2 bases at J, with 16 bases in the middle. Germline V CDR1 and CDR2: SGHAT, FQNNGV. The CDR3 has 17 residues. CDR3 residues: CASSLVGSRGLTDTQYF. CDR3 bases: TGTGCCAGCAGCTTAGTAGGGTCCCGGGGGCTCACAGATACGCAGTATTTT. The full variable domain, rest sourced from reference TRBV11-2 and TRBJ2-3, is EAGVAQSPRYKIIEKRQSVAFWCNPISGHATLYWYQQILGQGPKLLIQFQNNGVVDDSQLPKDRFSAERLKGVDSTLKIQPAKLEDSAVYLCASSLVGSRGLTDTQYFGPGTRLTVL.

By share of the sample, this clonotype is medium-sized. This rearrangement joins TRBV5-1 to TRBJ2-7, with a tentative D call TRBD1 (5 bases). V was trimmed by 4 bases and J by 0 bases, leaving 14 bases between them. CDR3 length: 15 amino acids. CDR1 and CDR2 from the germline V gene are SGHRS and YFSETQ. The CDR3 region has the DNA TGCGCCAGCAGCGCAGACAGTTACACCTCCTACGAGCAGTACTTC. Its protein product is CASSADSYTSYEQYF.

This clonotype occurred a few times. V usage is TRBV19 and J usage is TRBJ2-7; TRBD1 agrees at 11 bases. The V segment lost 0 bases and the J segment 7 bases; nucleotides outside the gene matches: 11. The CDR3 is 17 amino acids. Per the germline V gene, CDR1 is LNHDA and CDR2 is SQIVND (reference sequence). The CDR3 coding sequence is TGTGCCAGTAGTATAGATAGCCGGACAGGGGGCGTTTATGAGCAGTACTTC. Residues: CASSIDSRTGGVYEQYF.

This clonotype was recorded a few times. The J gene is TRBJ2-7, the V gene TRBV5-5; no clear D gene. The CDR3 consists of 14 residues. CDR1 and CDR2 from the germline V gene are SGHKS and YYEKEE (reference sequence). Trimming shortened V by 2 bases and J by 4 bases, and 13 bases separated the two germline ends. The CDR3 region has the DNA TGTGCCAGCAGCTTCGGAGATCGCGATTACGAGCAGTACTTC. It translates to CASSFGDRDYEQYF.

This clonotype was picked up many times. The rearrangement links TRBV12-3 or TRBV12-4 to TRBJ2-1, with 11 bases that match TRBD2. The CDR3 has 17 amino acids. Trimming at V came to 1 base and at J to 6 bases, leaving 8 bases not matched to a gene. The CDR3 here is CASSLEVAGGLANEQFF. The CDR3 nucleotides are TGTGCCAGCAGTTTAGAAGTAGCGGGGGGGCTGGCCAATGAGCAGTTCTTC.

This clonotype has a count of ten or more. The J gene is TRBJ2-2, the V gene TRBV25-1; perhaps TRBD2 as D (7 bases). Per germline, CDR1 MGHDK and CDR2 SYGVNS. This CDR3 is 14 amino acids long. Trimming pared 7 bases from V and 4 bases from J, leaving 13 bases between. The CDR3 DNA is TGTGCCAGCACCCCCGGGGGGCGCACCGGGGAGCTGTTTTTT. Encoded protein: CASTPGGRTGELFF. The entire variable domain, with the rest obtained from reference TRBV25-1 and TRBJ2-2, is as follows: EADIYQTPRYLVIGTGKKITLECSQTMGHDKMYWYQQDPGMELHLIHYSYGVNSTEKGDLSSESTVSRIRTEHFPLTLESARPSHTSQYLCASTPGGRTGELFFGEGSRLTVL.

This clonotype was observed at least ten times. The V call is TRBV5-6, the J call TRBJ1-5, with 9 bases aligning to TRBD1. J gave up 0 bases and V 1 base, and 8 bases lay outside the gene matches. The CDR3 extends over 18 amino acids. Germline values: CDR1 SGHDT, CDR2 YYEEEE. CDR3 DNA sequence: TGTGCCAGCAGCTTGAGAGGACAGGGGCTATATAGCAATCAGCCCCAGCATTTT. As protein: CASSLRGQGLYSNQPQHF.

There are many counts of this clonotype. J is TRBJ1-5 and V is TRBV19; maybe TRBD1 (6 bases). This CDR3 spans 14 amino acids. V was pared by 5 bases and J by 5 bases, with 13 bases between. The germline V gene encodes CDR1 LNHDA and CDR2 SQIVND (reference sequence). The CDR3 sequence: CASSWDTIHQPQHF. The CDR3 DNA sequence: TGTGCCAGTAGTTGGGACACAATCCATCAGCCCCAGCATTTT.

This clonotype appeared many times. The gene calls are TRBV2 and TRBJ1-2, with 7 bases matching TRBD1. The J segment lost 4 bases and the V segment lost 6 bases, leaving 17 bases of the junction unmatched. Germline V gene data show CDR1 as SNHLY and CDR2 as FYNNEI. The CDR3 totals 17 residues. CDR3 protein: CASRGGGTVTSLYGYTF. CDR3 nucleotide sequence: TGTGCCAGCAGAGGCGGAGGGACAGTAACCTCGCTCTATGGCTACACCTTC.

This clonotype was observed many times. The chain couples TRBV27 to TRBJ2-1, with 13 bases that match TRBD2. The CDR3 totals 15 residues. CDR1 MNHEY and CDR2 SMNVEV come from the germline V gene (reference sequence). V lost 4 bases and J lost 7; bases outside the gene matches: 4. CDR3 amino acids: CASSWTSGGGNEQFF. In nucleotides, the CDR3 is TGTGCCAGCAGTTGGACTAGCGGGGGAGGGAATGAGCAGTTCTTC.

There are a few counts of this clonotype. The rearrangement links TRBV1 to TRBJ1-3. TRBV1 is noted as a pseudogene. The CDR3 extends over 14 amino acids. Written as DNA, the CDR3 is TGCACCAGCAGCCAAGGATGGGCCAGAAACACCATATATTTT. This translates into CTSSQGWARNTIYF.

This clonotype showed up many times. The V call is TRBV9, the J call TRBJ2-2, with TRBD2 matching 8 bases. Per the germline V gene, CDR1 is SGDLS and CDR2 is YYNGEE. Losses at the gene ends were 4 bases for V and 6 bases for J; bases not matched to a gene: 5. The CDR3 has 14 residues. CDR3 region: CASSLGLAAGELFF. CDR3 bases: TGTGCCAGCAGCTTAGGACTAGCAGCCGGGGAGCTGTTTTTT.

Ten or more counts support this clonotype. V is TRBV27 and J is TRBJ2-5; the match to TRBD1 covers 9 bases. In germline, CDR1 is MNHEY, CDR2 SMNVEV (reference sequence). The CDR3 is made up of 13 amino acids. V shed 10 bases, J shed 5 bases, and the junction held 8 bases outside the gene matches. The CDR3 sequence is CATGTGNSETQYF. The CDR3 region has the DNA TGTGCCACCGGGACAGGGAATTCGGAGACCCAGTACTTC.

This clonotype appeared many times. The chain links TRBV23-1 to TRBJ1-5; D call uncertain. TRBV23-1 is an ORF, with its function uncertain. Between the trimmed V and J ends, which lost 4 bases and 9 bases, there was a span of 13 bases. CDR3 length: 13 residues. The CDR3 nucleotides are TGCGCCAGCAGTCGGGCCAGGTGGGCGCCCCAGCATTTT. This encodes CASSRARWAPQHF.

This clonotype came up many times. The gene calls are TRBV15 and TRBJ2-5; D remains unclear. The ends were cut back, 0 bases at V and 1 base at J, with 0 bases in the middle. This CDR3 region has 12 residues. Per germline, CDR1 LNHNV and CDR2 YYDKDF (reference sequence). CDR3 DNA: TGTGCCACCAGCAGAGACCAAGAGACCCAGTACTTC. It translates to CATSRDQETQYF.

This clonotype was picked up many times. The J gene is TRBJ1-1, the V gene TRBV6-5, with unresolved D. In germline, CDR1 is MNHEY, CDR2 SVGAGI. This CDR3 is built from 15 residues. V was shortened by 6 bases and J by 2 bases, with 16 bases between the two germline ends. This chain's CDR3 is CASRGSQSSNTEAFF. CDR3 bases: TGTGCCAGCAGGGGATCACAGAGTTCAAACACTGAAGCTTTCTTT.

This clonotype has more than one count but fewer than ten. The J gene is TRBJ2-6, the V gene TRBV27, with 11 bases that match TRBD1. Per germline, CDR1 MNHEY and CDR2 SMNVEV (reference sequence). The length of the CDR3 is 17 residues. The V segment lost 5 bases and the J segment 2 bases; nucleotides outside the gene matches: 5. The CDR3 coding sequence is TGTGCCAGCAGTCACGGACAGGGGGCTGCTGGGGCCAACGTCCTGACTTTC. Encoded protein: CASSHGQGAAGANVLTF.

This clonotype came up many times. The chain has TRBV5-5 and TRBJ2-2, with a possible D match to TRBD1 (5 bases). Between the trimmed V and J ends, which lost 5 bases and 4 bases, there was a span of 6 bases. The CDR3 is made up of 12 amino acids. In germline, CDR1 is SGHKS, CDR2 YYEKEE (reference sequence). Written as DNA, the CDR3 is TGTGCCAGCAGTGGGGCCACCGGGGAGCTGTTTTTT. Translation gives CASSGATGELFF.

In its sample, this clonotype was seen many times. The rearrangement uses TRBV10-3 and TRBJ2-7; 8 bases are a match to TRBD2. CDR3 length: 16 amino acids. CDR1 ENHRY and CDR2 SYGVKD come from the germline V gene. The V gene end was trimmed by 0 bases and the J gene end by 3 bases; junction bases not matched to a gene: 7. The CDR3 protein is CAISESPAGAFYEQYF. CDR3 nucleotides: TGTGCCATCAGTGAGTCTCCAGCGGGGGCTTTCTACGAGCAGTACTTC.

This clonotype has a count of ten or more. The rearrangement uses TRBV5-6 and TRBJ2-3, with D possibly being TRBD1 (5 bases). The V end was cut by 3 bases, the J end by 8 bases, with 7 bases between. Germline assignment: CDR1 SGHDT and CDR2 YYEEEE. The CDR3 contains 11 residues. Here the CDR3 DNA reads TGTGCCAGCAGCTGGGGCAGTACGCAGTATTTT. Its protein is CASSWGSTQYF.

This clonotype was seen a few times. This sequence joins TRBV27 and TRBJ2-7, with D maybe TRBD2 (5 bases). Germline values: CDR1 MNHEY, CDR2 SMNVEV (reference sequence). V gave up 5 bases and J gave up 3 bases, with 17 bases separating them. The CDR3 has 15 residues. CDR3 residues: CASSPRGDPYYEQYF. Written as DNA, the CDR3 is TGTGCCAGCAGTCCCCGGGGAGACCCATACTACGAGCAGTACTTC.

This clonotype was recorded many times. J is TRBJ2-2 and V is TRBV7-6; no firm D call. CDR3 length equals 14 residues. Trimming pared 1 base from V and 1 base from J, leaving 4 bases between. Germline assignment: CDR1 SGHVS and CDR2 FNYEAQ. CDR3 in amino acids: CASSLEVNTGELFF. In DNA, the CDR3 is TGTGCCAGCAGCTTAGAGGTGAACACCGGGGAGCTGTTTTTT.